Listed below are T cell receptor beta chains from one sample, sequenced in a study of T cell repertoires in cytomegalovirus infection. Their antigens remain unidentified. MiXCR was run by TCRdb on the reads, yielding one entry per CDR3 protein. The sample holds fewer than 650,000 distinct CDR3 sequences, over 35% seen once. The source material was cultured PBMCs, sampled from culture after CMV antigen stimulation. These receptors originate from a human donor in good health (CMV status not recorded). Some clones in this sample may be carry-over from other donors' samples. The CDR3 runs from the conserved cysteine through the conserved F or W. Each record gives: clone size, D gene, J gene, V gene, CDR3 length, CDR3 DNA, CDR3 protein. The D gene is left open where the match is weak. Only some rows state a clone size, as once, few, many or a class for expanded clones.

>few|TRBD1|TRBJ2-1|TRBV7-6|16
TGTGCCAGCAGCTTAACGGGACAGGGGACCCCCAATGAGCAGTTCTTC
CASSLTGQGTPNEQFF
>.|.|TRBJ2-3|TRBV18|14
TGTGCCAGCTCAGCCTCTTTGGACACAGATACGCAGTATTTT
CASSASLDTDTQYF
>few|.|TRBJ2-7|TRBV7-6|11
TGTGCCAGCACCCAAGGGAGTGCGCAGTACTTC
CASTQGSAQYF
>.|TRBD1|TRBJ1-1|TRBV2|14
TGTGCCAGCATAGGGACAGGGGTGAACACTGAAGCTTTCTTT
CASIGTGVNTEAFF
>few|.|TRBJ2-7|TRBV7-2|15
TGTGCCAGCAGCTTCGACAACCCGGCACTCTACGAGCAGTACTTC
CASSFDNPALYEQYF
>.|TRBD1|TRBJ1-4|TRBV11-2|16
TGTGCCAGCAGCCCCAGCGGACAGGTCGTAAATGAAAAACTGTTTTTT
CASSPSGQVVNEKLFF
>.|.|TRBJ2-5|TRBV29-1|14
TGCAGCGTTGAAGATCTTCGAGCGGGAGAGACCCAGTACTTC
CSVEDLRAGETQYF
>few|.|TRBJ1-2|TRBV7-2|11
TGTGCCAGCACCCGGGAGAGTGGCTACACCTTC
CASTRESGYTF
>.|.|TRBJ2-5|TRBV5-4|14
TGTGCCAGCAGCTACGGGACGGCTCAAGAGACCCAGTACTTC
CASSYGTAQETQYF
>few|.|TRBJ1-5|TRBV15|15
TGTGCCACCAGCAATCAGGGCGGTAGCAATCAGCCCCAGCATTTT
CATSNQGGSNQPQHF
>.|.|TRBJ1-6|TRBV12-3/TRBV12-4|12
TGTGCCAGCAGTTTAAACCGCACACCCCTCCACTTT
CASSLNRTPLHF
>.|TRBD2|TRBJ2-7|TRBV18|15
TGTGCCAGCTCGGATCCGGGACTAGCTCTCTGGGAGCAGTACTTC
CASSDPGLALWEQYF
>.|TRBD2|TRBJ2-1|TRBV6-1|17
TGTGCCAGCAGTCCCATACCTAGCGGGGGGGTCGACAATGAGCAGTTCTTC
CASSPIPSGGVDNEQFF
>few|TRBD1|TRBJ2-7|TRBV12-3/TRBV12-4|16
TGTGCCAGCAGTCCGACAGGGGGTCGTGTGGGCTACGAGCAGTACTTC
CASSPTGGRVGYEQYF
>few|TRBD1|TRBJ1-5|TRBV2|16
TGTGCCAGCAGTCACGACAGGGAGATTGGCAATCAGCCCCAGCATTTT
CASSHDREIGNQPQHF
>.|TRBD1|TRBJ2-5|TRBV28|13
TGTGCCAGCAGTCTCGGGACAGAAGTGACCCAGTACTTC
CASSLGTEVTQYF
>many|.|TRBJ2-3|TRBV2|13
TGTGCCACTCTAGGGCCCATCACAGATACGCAGTATTTT
CATLGPITDTQYF